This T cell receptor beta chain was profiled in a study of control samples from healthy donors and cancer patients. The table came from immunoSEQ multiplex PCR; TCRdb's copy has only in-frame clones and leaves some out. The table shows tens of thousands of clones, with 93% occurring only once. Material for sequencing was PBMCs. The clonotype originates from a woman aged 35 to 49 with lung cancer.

The CDR3 nucleotides are TGTGCCAGCAGTCAGACAGGGGTCACTGAAGCTTTCTTT. Its protein product is CASSQTGVTEAFF. The chain carries TRBV12-3 or TRBV12-4 and TRBJ1-1; 8 bases align to TRBD1. Trimming took 5 bases from V and 4 from J; bases not matched to a gene: 3. The CDR3 length is 13 residues.